These 32 T cell receptor beta chains were all obtained from the same sample, sequenced in a study of blood T cell repertoires in COVID-19. Profiling relied on immunoSEQ multiplex PCR, and the TCRdb table lists in-frame clones only, not all of them. This sample has around 26,000 clones; 70% to 90% occur once, and the top ten carry roughly 2.7%. Sequencing was carried out using peripheral blood. These receptors originate from a woman aged 65 to 85 with COVID-19, enrolled during active disease.

V and J are TRBV7-9 and TRBJ2-2; tentative D call: TRBD1 (6 bases). CDR1 SEHNR and CDR2 FQNEAQ come from the germline V gene (reference sequence). Trimming cost V 1 base and J 4 bases, with 16 bases left between them. The CDR3 covers 17 residues. The chain's CDR3 is CASSLVGGSIGTGELFF. As DNA, the CDR3 is TGTGCCAGCAGCTTAGTTGGGGGCTCAATAGGCACCGGGGAGCTGTTTTTT.

The chain has TRBV9 and TRBJ1-1, with TRBD1 identical over 7 bases. Germline V gene lookup returns CDR1 SGDLS and CDR2 YYNGEE. The trim removed 4 bases at V and 5 bases at J, leaving 8 bases unmatched. This CDR3 is built from 14 residues. The CDR3 protein is CASSPGTDSTEAFF. As DNA, the CDR3 is TGTGCCAGCAGCCCGGGGACAGACAGTACTGAAGCTTTCTTT.

This chain links TRBV19 with TRBJ1-2, with D possibly TRBD1 on 6 matching bases. This CDR3 is built from 14 residues. Looked up from germline, CDR1 is LNHDA and CDR2 is SQIVND (reference sequence). The V and J ends lost 3 bases and 3 bases respectively, with 11 bases between them. CDR3 sequence reads: CASSIPTGYYGYTF. CDR3 nucleotide sequence: TGTGCCAGTAGTATCCCGACAGGCTACTATGGCTACACCTTC.

V is TRBV28 and J is TRBJ1-5; no reliable D call. Germline V gene sequence: CDR1 MDHEN, CDR2 SYDVKM. The V end lost 6 bases, the J end lost 6 bases, and 9 bases lay between the germline ends. There are 12 residues in the CDR3. The CDR3 DNA reads as TGTGCCAGCAGCCGCGATGTTCAGCCCCAGCATTTT. Its protein product is CASSRDVQPQHF. Variable domain in full (rest from reference TRBV28 and TRBJ1-5): DVKVTQSSRYLVKRTGEKVFLECVQDMDHENMFWYRQDPGLGLRLIYFSYDVKMKEKGDIPEGYSVSREKKERFSLILESASTNQTSMYLCASSRDVQPQHFGDGTRLSIL.

This chain links TRBV10-3 with TRBJ2-3; D is unclear. Germline V gene data show CDR1 as ENHRY and CDR2 as SYGVKD. The ends were cut back, 4 bases at V and 0 bases at J, with 14 bases in the middle. This CDR3 has 16 amino acids. DNA for the CDR3: TGTGCCATCAGTGCGATCATCCCGGAGAGCACAGATACGCAGTATTTT. It codes for CAISAIIPESTDTQYF.

This chain uses TRBV9 with TRBJ1-1, with TRBD1 matching 7 bases. This CDR3 is 14 amino acids long. With V trimmed by 6 bases and J by 0 bases, 5 bases remained unmatched. The V gene's germline CDR1 is SGDLS and CDR2 YYNGEE. The CDR3 loop is CASNQGDMNTEAFF. CDR3 DNA: TGTGCCAGCAACCAGGGGGACATGAACACTGAAGCTTTCTTT.

The rearrangement links TRBV2 to TRBJ2-1; 8 positions agree with TRBD2. With V trimmed by 6 bases and J by 5 bases, 9 bases remained unmatched. The CDR3 is 15 residues long. From germline, CDR1 is SNHLY and CDR2 FYNNEI. The CDR3 loop is CASSVGGTRDNEQFF. DNA for the CDR3: TGTGCCAGCAGCGTGGGGGGGACTAGGGACAATGAGCAGTTCTTC.

The J gene is TRBJ2-7, the V gene TRBV21-1; TRBD1 is the table's D call, not checked against the DNA. TRBV21-1 is a pseudogene locus. CDR3 length equals 19 residues. CDR3 in DNA: TGTGCCAGCAGCAAAAAGGGGTGGCCAGGCATCAACGTTCCCTACGAGCAGTACGTC. Its protein product is CASSKKGWPGINVPYEQYV.

As to this clone: One end of the junction does not line up with germline, which may come from a read error. V usage is TRBV7-7 and J usage is TRBJ1-5; a weak D match, TRBD1 (6 bases). CDR3 size: 16 residues. Germline-derived CDR1 and CDR2 are SSHAT and FNYEAQ (reference sequence). DNA of the CDR3: TGTGCTAGCAGCTCCAACCTGACAGGAAAAAACCAGCCCCAGCATTTT. Translated: CASSSNLTGKNQPQHF.

This clone occurred once. As DNA, the CDR3 is TGTGCCAGCAGCTTGGCCCTGGCGGGAGGATATTTTAGTACGCAGTATTTT. Protein: CASSLALAGGYFSTQYF. J is TRBJ2-3 and V is TRBV5-6; 8 bases agree with TRBD2. Germline loops: CDR1 SGHDT, CDR2 YYEEEE. V was pared by 0 bases and J by 8 bases, with 14 bases of the junction left unmatched. The CDR3 is 17 amino acids.

The chain employs TRBV18 and TRBJ1-5; unclear D gene. CDR3 length: 12 amino acids. From germline, CDR1 is KGHSH and CDR2 LQKENI. Trimming took 6 bases from V and 3 from J, leaving 6 bases between them. The CDR3: CASSENNQPQHF. The CDR3 DNA reads as TGTGCCAGCTCCGAGAACAATCAGCCCCAGCATTTT.

V gene TRBV4-2 combines with J gene TRBJ1-3, with TRBD1 as a possible D gene (6 bases). Germline CDR1 is LGHNA and CDR2 is YNFKEQ. Trimming took 0 bases from V and 0 from J, leaving 12 bases between them. CDR3 size: 17 residues. The CDR3, as DNA: TGTGCCAGCAGCCAAGAGAGTCAGGGGAGCTCTGGAAACACCATATATTTT. Translating gives CASSQESQGSSGNTIYF.

The chain carries TRBV18 and TRBJ2-1; 7 bases are shared with TRBD2. Losses at the gene ends were 3 bases for V and 2 bases for J; bases not matched to a gene: 1. The CDR3 length is 14 residues. Germline CDR1 and CDR2: KGHSH and LQKENI. CDR3 DNA sequence: TGTGCCAGCTCACCCGGACTAGCCTACAATGAGCAGTTCTTC. Encoded protein: CASSPGLAYNEQFF. The entire variable domain, with the rest obtained from reference TRBV18 and TRBJ2-1, is as follows: NAGVMQNPRHLVRRRGQEARLRCSPMKGHSHVYWYRQLPEEGLKFMVYLQKENIIDESGMPKERFSAEFPKEGPSILRIQQVVRGDSAAYFCASSPGLAYNEQFFGPGTRLTVL.

The CDR3: CASSQDGGSDTQYF. The CDR3 DNA follows: TGTGCCAGCAGCCAAGACGGGGGTTCTGATACGCAGTATTTT. The V call is TRBV3-1 (or the pseudogene TRBV3-2), the J call TRBJ2-3; the D gene is possibly TRBD2 (6 bases). The length of the CDR3 is 14 residues. The germline V gene has CDR1 LGHDT and CDR2 YNNKEL (reference sequence). Trimming removed 0 bases at V and 6 bases at J, with 10 bases between.

The J gene is TRBJ2-1, the V gene TRBV19, with 11 bases fitting TRBD2. CDR1 LNHDA and CDR2 SQIVND come from the germline V gene (reference sequence). The CDR3 covers 19 residues. With 0 bases clipped from V and 7 bases from J, the junction kept 14 bases outside the gene matches. The CDR3 region has the DNA TGTGCCAGTAGTATAGAACCCCCCTCTCTAGCGGGGGGCCGGAATGAGCAGTTCTTC. It codes for CASSIEPPSLAGGRNEQFF.

The rearrangement links TRBV6-5 to TRBJ1-4; D is possibly TRBD1 (5 bases). Germline CDR1 reads MNHEY; CDR2 reads SVGAGI. Trimming shortened V by 8 bases and J by 3 bases, and 13 bases separated the two germline ends. This CDR3 has 14 amino acids. The CDR3 here is CASALQGSNEKLFF. The CDR3 DNA sequence: TGTGCCAGCGCCCTCCAGGGATCTAATGAAAAACTGTTTTTT.

The chain joins TRBV4-2 to TRBJ2-7; tentatively, D is TRBD2 (5 bases). CDR3 length: 14 amino acids. Deletions cut 0 bases from V and 6 bases from J, with 12 bases between. Germline values: CDR1 LGHNA, CDR2 YNFKEQ. The CDR3 reads CASSQDDRGLEQYF. The CDR3 DNA reads TGTGCCAGCAGCCAAGATGACCGCGGGCTCGAGCAGTACTTC.

The chain joins TRBV29-1 to TRBJ1-1; D unresolved. The CDR3 is 12 residues long. V dropped 7 bases and J dropped 1 base, with 10 bases sitting between them. Germline V lookup: CDR1 SQVTM, CDR2 ANQGSEA. The CDR3 protein is CSGLTRNTEAFF. CDR3 nucleotide sequence: TGCAGCGGACTTACAAGGAACACTGAAGCTTTCTTT.

CDR3 in amino acids: CASSSPVQGCTF. The CDR3 DNA sequence: TGTGCCAGTAGCAGCCCCGTCCAGGGGTGCACCTTC. The chain joins TRBV19 to TRBJ1-2; possibly TRBD1 for D (6 bases). The germline gives CDR1 LNHDA, CDR2 SQIVND (reference sequence). Between the trimmed V and J ends, which lost 6 bases and 13 bases, there was a span of 18 bases. This CDR3 region has 12 residues.

The rearrangement joins TRBV6-6 to TRBJ2-7, with a possible D match to TRBD1 (6 bases). CDR1 MNHNY and CDR2 SVGAGI come from the germline V gene (reference sequence). The CDR3 covers 15 residues. V shed 8 bases and J shed 0 bases, with 17 bases lying between them. In nucleotides, the CDR3 is TGTGCCAGCTCCCCCGCAGGGGCAAGCTCCTACGAGCAGTACTTC. Translation: CASSPAGASSYEQYF.

The chain is built from TRBV20-1 and TRBJ2-7; TRBD2 matches 12 bases. V shed 3 bases and J 1 base; nucleotides not matched to a gene: 4. This CDR3 has 15 residues. CDR1 and CDR2 (germline): DFQATT, SNEGSKA (reference sequence). The CDR3 is CSASATSGGSYEQYF. DNA of the CDR3: TGCAGTGCTAGTGCGACTAGCGGGGGATCCTACGAGCAGTACTTC.

The genes are TRBV19 and TRBJ1-2; D is uncertain. This CDR3 contains 11 residues. Trimming left V 8 bases short and J 6 bases short, with 10 bases between. Germline values: CDR1 LNHDA, CDR2 SQIVND (reference sequence). The CDR3 DNA reads as TGTGCCAGTTGGGCCAATGATGGCTACACCTTC. Protein product: CASWANDGYTF. The full variable domain, its missing parts supplied by reference TRBV19 and TRBJ1-2, is DGGITQSPKYLFRKEGQNVTLSCEQNLNHDAMYWYRQDPGQGLRLIYYSQIVNDFQKGDIAEGYSVSREKKESFPLTVTSAQKNPTAFYLCASWANDGYTFGSGTRLTVV.

This chain uses TRBV5-4 with TRBJ1-1; D remains unclear. Germline CDR1 and CDR2: SGHNT and YYREEE (reference sequence). CDR3 length: 15 residues. Trimming removed 1 base at V and 2 bases at J, with 12 bases between. The CDR3 sequence: CASSLSAGYNTEAFF. Here the CDR3 DNA reads TGTGCCAGCAGCTTGTCTGCGGGATACAACACTGAAGCTTTCTTT.

This chain connects TRBV6-5 to TRBJ2-7, with D tentatively TRBD2 (6 bases). CDR1 MNHEY and CDR2 SVGAGI come from the germline V gene. The CDR3 runs to 14 residues. Deletions cut 5 bases from V and 3 bases from J, with 14 bases between. The DNA for the CDR3 is TGTGCCAGCAGTAGGGACTTGGGGGACTACGAGCAGTACTTC. Encoded protein: CASSRDLGDYEQYF.

V is TRBV12-3 or TRBV12-4 and J is TRBJ1-6; D gene unclear. Trimming cost V 7 bases and J 7 bases, with 11 bases left between them. This CDR3 comprises 13 residues. CDR3 region: CASKGGSNSPLHF. CDR3 nucleotides: TGTGCCAGCAAGGGAGGGAGCAATTCACCCCTCCACTTT.

V is TRBV13 and J is TRBJ2-1; possibly TRBD2 for D (5 bases). This CDR3 has 13 residues. Germline V gene data show CDR1 as PRHDT and CDR2 as FYEKMQ (reference sequence). V lost 6 bases and J 5 bases, leaving 11 bases between the germline ends. CDR3 residues: CASSRGLDNEQFF. DNA for the CDR3: TGTGCCAGCAGTCGGGGTCTGGACAATGAGCAGTTCTTC.

This chain joins TRBV7-6 and TRBJ2-5, with D perhaps matching TRBD2 (7 bases). The V end was cut by 4 bases, the J end by 1 base, with 13 bases between. Germline values: CDR1 SGHVS, CDR2 FNYEAQ. The CDR3 spans 15 residues. DNA for the CDR3: TGTGCCAGCAGCTCGAACGCGGGGGCCCAAGAGACCCAGTACTTC. Amino acid sequence: CASSSNAGAQETQYF.

V usage is TRBV7-8 and J usage is TRBJ1-2; 8 bases align to TRBD1. This CDR3 region has 16 residues. V lost 5 bases, J lost 1 base, and 9 bases stayed unmatched. Per the germline V gene, CDR1 is SGHVS and CDR2 is FQNEAQ. CDR3: CASSPRRGRINYGYTF. The CDR3 bases are TGTGCCAGCAGCCCCCGCAGGGGGCGAATTAACTATGGCTACACCTTC.

The chain has TRBV18 and TRBJ1-1; no clear D gene. The CDR3 length is 13 residues. The germline CDR1 and CDR2 sequences are KGHSH and LQKENI. The V end was cut by 1 base, the J end by 5 bases, with 8 bases between. The CDR3 nucleotides read TGTGCCAGCTCACCACAGGAGAGAACTGAAGCTTTCTTT. Translating gives CASSPQERTEAFF.

The V call is TRBV7-7, the J call TRBJ2-1; no clear D. CDR1 and CDR2 (germline): SSHAT, FNYEAQ (reference sequence). V dropped 4 bases and J dropped 0 bases, with 16 bases sitting between them. The CDR3 runs to 17 residues. The CDR3 here is CASSSLPQLSSYNEQFF. The CDR3 DNA follows: TGTGCCAGCAGCTCCCTTCCTCAACTTAGCTCCTACAATGAGCAGTTCTTC.

This clone turned up a few times. The CDR3 reads CASSQDRVPGNTIYF. In nucleotides, the CDR3 is TGTGCCAGCAGCCAAGATCGGGTACCTGGAAACACCATATATTTT. This chain links TRBV3-1 (or the pseudogene TRBV3-2) with TRBJ1-3; D unresolved. The germline V and J ends were trimmed by 0 bases and 2 bases, with 8 bases remaining between them. Looked up from germline, CDR1 is LGHDT and CDR2 is YNNKEL (reference sequence). The length of the CDR3 is 15 residues.

V usage is TRBV4-2 and J usage is TRBJ1-1, with D perhaps matching TRBD1 (5 bases). This CDR3 is 15 amino acids long. Trimming removed 4 bases from V and 1 base from J, with 13 bases in between. The germline gives CDR1 LGHNA, CDR2 YNFKEQ. The CDR3 sequence is CASSLHLGQNTEAFF. The CDR3 DNA is TGTGCCAGCAGCCTACACCTTGGACAGAACACTGAAGCTTTCTTT.